Listed here are 16 T cell receptor beta chains from one sample, sequenced in a study of high-grade serous ovarian cancer treatment subgroups. Tumor samples were obtained before definitive surgery or chemotherapy. The table came from immunoSEQ multiplex PCR; TCRdb's copy has only in-frame clones and leaves some out. Among 4,500 to 5,000 clones listed, about three quarters were seen once. Sequenced sample: tumor tissue. These receptors originate from a human donor with high-grade serous ovarian cancer.

This chain connects TRBV30 to TRBJ2-7; 15 nucleotides match TRBD2. Germline-derived CDR1 and CDR2 are GTSNPN and SVGIG (reference sequence). V lost 5 bases to trimming and J lost 5 bases; unmatched junction nucleotides: 10. The length of the CDR3 is 16 residues. CDR3 sequence: CAWAPGLAGGVDEQYF. Written as DNA, the CDR3 is TGTGCCTGGGCCCCGGGACTAGCGGGGGGCGTCGACGAGCAGTACTTC.

This clone was observed a handful of times. The chain carries TRBV10-3 and TRBJ1-1; perhaps TRBD1 as D (5 bases). Germline V gene sequence: CDR1 ENHRY, CDR2 SYGVKD. The V end lost 3 bases, the J end lost 0 bases, and 11 bases lay between the germline ends. The CDR3 is 15 amino acids. The chain's CDR3 is CAISDFGTMNTEAFF. DNA of the CDR3: TGTGCCATCAGTGACTTTGGGACCATGAACACTGAAGCTTTCTTT.

This clone was observed a single time. V gene TRBV28 combines with J gene TRBJ2-3; 13 bases fit TRBD2. CDR3 length: 15 residues. In germline, CDR1 is MDHEN, CDR2 SYDVKM. Losses at the gene ends were 5 bases for V and 5 bases for J; bases not matched to a gene: 4. Written as DNA, the CDR3 is TGTGCCAGCAGTGAACTAGCGGGGGGGCAAGATACGCAGTATTTT. The encoded protein is CASSELAGGQDTQYF.

The V and J genes are TRBV5-4 and TRBJ2-2, with TRBD1 as a possible D gene (6 bases). V was pared by 3 bases and J by 5 bases, with 20 bases between. The CDR3 spans 17 residues. Germline V gene lookup returns CDR1 SGHNT and CDR2 YYREEE (reference sequence). CDR3 coding DNA: TGTGCCAGCAGCTCATCTGGGGGCCTCGCCGGAACCGGGGAGCTGTTTTTT. This sequence encodes CASSSSGGLAGTGELFF.

This clone came up once. The chain joins TRBV7-2 to TRBJ1-1; D gene uncertain. Deletions cut 3 bases from V and 1 base from J, with 9 bases between. Germline CDR1 reads SGHTA; CDR2 reads FQGNSA. CDR3 length: 14 amino acids. Here the CDR3 reads CASSFLPGNTEAFF. CDR3 DNA sequence: TGTGCCAGCAGCTTTCTACCAGGGAACACTGAAGCTTTCTTT.

The rearrangement uses TRBV5-1 and TRBJ1-1; D not certain. Germline CDR1 is SGHRS and CDR2 is YFSETQ. The CDR3 contains 13 residues. Trimming cost V 0 bases and J 4 bases, with 7 bases left between them. The CDR3: CASSLDPSTEAFF. CDR3 coding DNA: TGCGCCAGCAGCTTGGATCCGAGCACTGAAGCTTTCTTT.

The V and J genes are TRBV20-1 and TRBJ1-1, with unresolved D. V lost 1 base and J lost 8, with 8 bases in between. Germline assignment: CDR1 DFQATT and CDR2 SNEGSKA (reference sequence). CDR3 length: 11 residues. CDR3 DNA: TGCAGTGCTAGAGGCGGGGTAGAAGCTTTCTTT. Translated: CSARGGVEAFF.

The chain is built from TRBV30 and TRBJ1-2, with D possibly being TRBD1 (6 bases). Trimming removed 0 bases from V and 6 bases from J, with 11 bases in between. The germline gives CDR1 GTSNPN, CDR2 SVGIG (reference sequence). The CDR3 covers 13 residues. The CDR3 loop reads CAWSVLRGDGYTF. DNA of the CDR3: TGTGCCTGGAGTGTACTTAGGGGGGATGGCTACACCTTC.

On this clone: Other DNA variants within this sample encode the same CDR3. This rearrangement joins TRBV19 to TRBJ1-1; 7 nucleotides match TRBD1. Trimming took 7 bases from V and 0 from J; bases not matched to a gene: 14. The CDR3 is made up of 17 amino acids. The V gene's germline CDR1 is LNHDA and CDR2 SQIVND (reference sequence). Here the CDR3 reads CASISIGGGRMNTEAFF. CDR3 coding DNA: TGTGCCAGTATTTCGATAGGGGGCGGGAGAATGAACACTGAAGCTTTCTTT.

The CDR3 is CASSVGEHTLTGELFF. The CDR3 DNA sequence: TGTGCCAGCAGCGTAGGGGAACACACGCTAACCGGGGAGCTGTTTTTT. This chain connects TRBV9 to TRBJ2-2, with no clear D. Germline values: CDR1 SGDLS, CDR2 YYNGEE. The CDR3 runs to 16 residues. The V end lost 0 bases, the J end lost 5 bases, and 14 bases lay between the germline ends.

This chain connects TRBV6-4 to TRBJ1-5, with 10 positions matching TRBD1. Germline-derived CDR1 and CDR2 are MRHNA and SNTAGT. The CDR3 runs 23 residues. Unmatched junction bases numbered 25, after V lost 2 bases and J lost 3 bases. The CDR3 reads CASSDRRDRGIVEQGRPNQPQHF. CDR3 DNA sequence: TGTGCCAGCAGTGACAGACGGGACAGGGGTATTGTGGAACAGGGGAGGCCCAATCAGCCCCAGCATTTT.

The chain couples TRBV18 to TRBJ1-5, with a possible D match to TRBD1 (6 bases). Germline lookup yields CDR1 KGHSH and CDR2 LQKENI. Trimming left V 2 bases short and J 3 bases short, with 11 bases between. The CDR3 spans 15 residues. The CDR3 region is CASSPARGVNQPQHF. The DNA for the CDR3 is TGTGCCAGCTCACCAGCCAGGGGTGTCAATCAGCCCCAGCATTTT.

The V call is TRBV7-9, the J call TRBJ1-2; D gene ambiguous. CDR1 and CDR2 (germline): SEHNR, FQNEAQ (reference sequence). The CDR3 length is 12 residues. V lost 1 base and J 8 bases, leaving 8 bases between the germline ends. CDR3 protein: CASSLGSTGYTF. The CDR3 DNA sequence: TGTGCCAGCAGCTTAGGGTCGACCGGCTACACCTTC.

This clone occurred once. The rearrangement links TRBV6-4 to TRBJ1-6, with D perhaps matching TRBD1 (5 bases). Germline CDR1 and CDR2: MRHNA and SNTAGT. Between the trimmed V and J ends, which lost 0 bases and 7 bases, there was a span of 10 bases. This CDR3 is built from 15 residues. The CDR3 DNA is TGTGCCAGCAGTGACTCGCAGGGAATCAATTCACCCCTCCACTTT. Its translation is CASSDSQGINSPLHF.

This chain connects TRBV28 to TRBJ2-1; a weak D match, TRBD1 (6 bases). Trimming stripped 6 bases from V and 3 bases from J, with 15 bases between. This CDR3 spans 15 amino acids. CDR1 and CDR2 (germline): MDHEN, SYDVKM. Here the CDR3 reads CASSLGGTGYNEQFF. In nucleotides, the CDR3 is TGTGCCAGCAGCCTAGGGGGTACGGGCTACAATGAGCAGTTCTTC.

The V and J genes are TRBV6-1 and TRBJ1-5; no clear D. Trimming left V 5 bases short and J 0 bases short, with 11 bases between. The CDR3 consists of 15 residues. Germline V lookup: CDR1 MNHNS, CDR2 SASEGT. CDR3 DNA sequence: TGTGCCAGCAGTCGGGCAACTTATAGCAATCAGCCCCAGCATTTT. This sequence encodes CASSRATYSNQPQHF.